This T cell receptor beta chain was identified in a study of Graves' ophthalmopathy and Graves' hyperthyroidism. Notes on the study in general: Using a 13-signature model, the authors split ophthalmopathy from stable hyperthyroidism, with roughly 91% sensitivity and about 80% specificity.

The germline V gene encodes CDR1 SGHNT and CDR2 YYREEE (reference sequence). V shed 3 bases, J shed 5 bases, and the junction held 7 bases outside the gene matches. The CDR3 runs 14 residues. For repertoire sequencing, the TCR beta CDR3 regions were amplified from RNA transcripts. RT-PCR was first run with HTBI primers, then multiplex PCR in a second round. TCRdb reprocessed the multiplex PCR reads via MiXCR and lists one record per CDR3 protein. Here the sample spans about 1.2 million distinct CDR3 sequences, approximately 35% being singletons. Of note for this clonotype: Antigen: not known.

The TCR comes from an adult man with Graves' hyperthyroidism. The chain recombines TRBV5-4 with TRBJ2-5; 7 bases fit TRBD1. The sequenced sample consisted of peripheral blood or thyroid tissue (not recorded which). CDR3 in DNA: TGTGCCAGCAGCTCGAGACAGGGTCACGAGACCCAGTACTTC. As protein: CASSSRQGHETQYF.